This T cell receptor beta chain was recorded in a study of cytomegalovirus exposure and HLA in healthy donors. Study observations and caveats: Clusters of TCRs from the first cohort tended to co-occur in the 100 to 150 validation repertoires (as a later analysis found). Testing in vitro showed a few CMV-associated chains specific for CMV antigens. Investigators reported 150 to 200 TCR beta chains as tied to cytomegalovirus. Accounts indicate the classifier identified cytomegalovirus status with strong specificity and sensitivity.

Data came from immunoSEQ multiplex PCR; TCRdb stores just in-frame clones and leaves some out. This table holds some 61,000 clones, around 97% found once. With respect to this clone: Its target is not known.

Specimen: PBMCs. The sequence came from a woman under 30 in good health and CMV-seropositive.

The CDR3 DNA reads as TGTGCCAGTAGTATTGGGGGGACTAGCGACACCGGGGAGCTGTTTTTT. Translating gives CASSIGGTSDTGELFF. V is TRBV19 and J is TRBJ2-2; 10 bases are shared with TRBD2. Germline CDR1 is LNHDA and CDR2 is SQIVND (reference sequence). V gave up 3 bases and J gave up 3 bases; unmatched junction bases: 4. The CDR3 runs 16 residues.